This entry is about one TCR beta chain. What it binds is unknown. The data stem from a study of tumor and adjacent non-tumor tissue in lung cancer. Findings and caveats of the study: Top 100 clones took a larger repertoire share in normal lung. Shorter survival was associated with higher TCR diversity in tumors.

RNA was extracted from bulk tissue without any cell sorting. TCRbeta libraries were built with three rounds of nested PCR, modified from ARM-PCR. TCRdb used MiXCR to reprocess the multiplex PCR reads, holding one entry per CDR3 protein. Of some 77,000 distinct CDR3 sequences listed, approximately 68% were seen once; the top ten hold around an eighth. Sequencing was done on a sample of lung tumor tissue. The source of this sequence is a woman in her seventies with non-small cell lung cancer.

CDR3 coding DNA: TGCAGCGTTAAATTTACTAGCGGGATGCCCCATGAGCAGTTCTTC. This gives the protein CSVKFTSGMPHEQFF. The chain combines TRBV29-1 with TRBJ2-1, with 10 bases aligning to TRBD2. The V gene's germline CDR1 is SQVTM and CDR2 ANQGSEA. Germline trimming cut 5 bases from V and 8 bases from J; bases unmatched to any gene: 12. CDR3 length: 15 amino acids.